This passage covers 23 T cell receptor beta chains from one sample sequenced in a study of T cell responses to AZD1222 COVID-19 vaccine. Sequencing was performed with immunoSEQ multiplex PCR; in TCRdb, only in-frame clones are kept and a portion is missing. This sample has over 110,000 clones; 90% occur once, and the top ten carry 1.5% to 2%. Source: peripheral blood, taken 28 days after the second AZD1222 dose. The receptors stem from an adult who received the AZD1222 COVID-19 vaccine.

For the CDR3, the DNA is TGTGCCAGCAGCTCCTCCCCGGGACAGAACACTGAAGCTTTCTTT. Residues: CASSSSPGQNTEAFF. The chain recombines TRBV9 with TRBJ1-1; weak D call: TRBD1 (6 bases). Germline V gives CDR1 SGDLS, CDR2 YYNGEE. The CDR3 is made up of 15 amino acids. V was pared by 4 bases and J by 1 base, with 14 bases between. Based on the CDR3 plus reference TRBV9 and TRBJ1-1, the full variable domain is DSGVTQTPKHLITATGQRVTLRCSPRSGDLSVYWYQQSLDQGLQFLIQYYNGEERAKGNILERFSAQQFPDLHSELNLSSLELGDSALYFCASSSSPGQNTEAFFGQGTRLTVV.

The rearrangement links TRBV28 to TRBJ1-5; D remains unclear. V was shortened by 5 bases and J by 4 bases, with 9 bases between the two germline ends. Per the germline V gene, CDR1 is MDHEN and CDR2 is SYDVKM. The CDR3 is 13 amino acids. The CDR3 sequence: CASSVTANQPQHF. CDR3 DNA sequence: TGTGCCAGCAGTGTAACAGCGAATCAGCCCCAGCATTTT. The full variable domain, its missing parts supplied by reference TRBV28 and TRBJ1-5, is DVKVTQSSRYLVKRTGEKVFLECVQDMDHENMFWYRQDPGLGLRLIYFSYDVKMKEKGDIPEGYSVSREKKERFSLILESASTNQTSMYLCASSVTANQPQHFGDGTRLSIL.

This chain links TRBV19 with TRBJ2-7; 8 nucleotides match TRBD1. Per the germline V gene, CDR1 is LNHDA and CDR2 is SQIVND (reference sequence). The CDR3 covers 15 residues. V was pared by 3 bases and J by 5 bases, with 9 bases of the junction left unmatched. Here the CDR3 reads CASSILSTGGDEQYF. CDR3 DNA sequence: TGTGCCAGTAGTATTCTATCTACAGGGGGAGACGAGCAGTACTTC.

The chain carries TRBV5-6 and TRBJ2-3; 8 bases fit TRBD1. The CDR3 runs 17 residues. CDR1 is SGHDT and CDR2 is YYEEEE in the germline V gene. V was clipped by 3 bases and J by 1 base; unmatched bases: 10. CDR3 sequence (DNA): TGTGCCAGCAGCTCGTTCCGACAGGGGTACGGCACAGATACGCAGTATTTT. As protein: CASSSFRQGYGTDTQYF.

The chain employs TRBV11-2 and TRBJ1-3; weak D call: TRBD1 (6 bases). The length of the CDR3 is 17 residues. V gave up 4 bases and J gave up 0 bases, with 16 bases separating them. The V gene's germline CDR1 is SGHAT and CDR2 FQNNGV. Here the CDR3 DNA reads TGTGCCAGCAGCTCAAGGGGCGGGGGCCGCTCTGGAAACACCATATATTTT. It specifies CASSSRGGGRSGNTIYF.

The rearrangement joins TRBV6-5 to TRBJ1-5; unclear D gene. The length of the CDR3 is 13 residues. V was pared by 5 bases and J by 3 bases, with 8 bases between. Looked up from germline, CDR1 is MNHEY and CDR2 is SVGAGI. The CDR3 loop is CASSPVLNQPQHF. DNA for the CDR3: TGTGCCAGCAGTCCAGTACTCAATCAGCCCCAGCATTTT.

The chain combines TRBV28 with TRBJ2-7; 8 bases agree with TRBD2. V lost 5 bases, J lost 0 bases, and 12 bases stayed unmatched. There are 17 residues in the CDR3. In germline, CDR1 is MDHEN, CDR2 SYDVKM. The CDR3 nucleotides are TGTGCCAGCAGTCTCGGGACTAGTCGTCGAGCCTCCTACGAGCAGTACTTC. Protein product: CASSLGTSRRASYEQYF.

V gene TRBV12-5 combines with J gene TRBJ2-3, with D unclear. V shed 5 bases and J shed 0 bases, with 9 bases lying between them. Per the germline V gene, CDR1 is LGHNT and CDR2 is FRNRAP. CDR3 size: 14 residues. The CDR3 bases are TGTGCTAGTGGTCTAACCCCTAGCACAGATACGCAGTATTTT. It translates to CASGLTPSTDTQYF.

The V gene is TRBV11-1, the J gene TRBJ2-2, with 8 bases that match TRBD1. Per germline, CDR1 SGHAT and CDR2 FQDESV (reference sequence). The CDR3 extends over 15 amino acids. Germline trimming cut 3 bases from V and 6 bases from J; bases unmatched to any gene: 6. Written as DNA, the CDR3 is TGTGCCAGCAGCTTCGGACAGGGAAAGGCCGGGGAGCTGTTTTTT. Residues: CASSFGQGKAGELFF.

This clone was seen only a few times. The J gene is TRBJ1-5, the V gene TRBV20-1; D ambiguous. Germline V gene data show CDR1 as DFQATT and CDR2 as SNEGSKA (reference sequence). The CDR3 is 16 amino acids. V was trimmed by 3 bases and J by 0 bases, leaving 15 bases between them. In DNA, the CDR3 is TGCAGTGCTAGTCCGCGCCGGGGATATAGCAATCAGCCCCAGCATTTT. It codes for CSASPRRGYSNQPQHF.

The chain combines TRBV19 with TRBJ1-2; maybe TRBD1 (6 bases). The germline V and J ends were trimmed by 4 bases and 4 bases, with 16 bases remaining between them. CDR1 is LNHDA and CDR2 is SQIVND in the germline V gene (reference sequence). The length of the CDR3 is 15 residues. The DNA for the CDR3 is TGTGCCAGTAGTACCACCGGGGGGCGCGGCTATGGCTACACCTTC. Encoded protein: CASSTTGGRGYGYTF.

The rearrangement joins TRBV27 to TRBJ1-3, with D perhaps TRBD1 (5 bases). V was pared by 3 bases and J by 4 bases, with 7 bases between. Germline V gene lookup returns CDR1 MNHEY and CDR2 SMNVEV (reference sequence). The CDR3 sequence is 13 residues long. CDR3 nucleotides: TGTGCCAGCAGTTTTAGGGACGGAAACACCATATATTTT. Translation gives CASSFRDGNTIYF.

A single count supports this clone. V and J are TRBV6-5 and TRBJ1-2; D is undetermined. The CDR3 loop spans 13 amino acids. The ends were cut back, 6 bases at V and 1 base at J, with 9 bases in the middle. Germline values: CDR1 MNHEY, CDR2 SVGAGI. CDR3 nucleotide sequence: TGTGCCAGCAGGTCCGGTAATAACTATGGCTACACCTTC. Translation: CASRSGNNYGYTF.

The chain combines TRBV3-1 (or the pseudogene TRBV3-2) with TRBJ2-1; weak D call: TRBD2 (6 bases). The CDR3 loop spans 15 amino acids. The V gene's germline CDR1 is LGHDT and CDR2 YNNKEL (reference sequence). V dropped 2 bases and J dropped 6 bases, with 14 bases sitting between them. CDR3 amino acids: CASSQRGGAGNEQFF. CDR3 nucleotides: TGTGCCAGCAGCCAAAGGGGCGGGGCAGGCAATGAGCAGTTCTTC.

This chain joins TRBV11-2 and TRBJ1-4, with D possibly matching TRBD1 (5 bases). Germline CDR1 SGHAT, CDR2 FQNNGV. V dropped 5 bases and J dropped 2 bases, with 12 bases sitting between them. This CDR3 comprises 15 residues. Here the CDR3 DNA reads TGTGCCAGCAGCCCATGGGGGAGGACTAATGAAAAACTGTTTTTT. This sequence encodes CASSPWGRTNEKLFF.

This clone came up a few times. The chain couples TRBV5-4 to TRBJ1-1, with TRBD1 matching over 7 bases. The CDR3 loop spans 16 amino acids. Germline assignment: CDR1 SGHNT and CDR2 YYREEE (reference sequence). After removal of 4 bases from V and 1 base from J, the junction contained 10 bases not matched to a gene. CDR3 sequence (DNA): TGTGCCAGCAGCGCCCTACGACAGGGCGGGAACACTGAAGCTTTCTTT. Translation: CASSALRQGGNTEAFF. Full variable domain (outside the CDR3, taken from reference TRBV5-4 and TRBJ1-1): ETGVTQSPTHLIKTRGQQVTLRCSSQSGHNTVSWYQQALGQGPQFIFQYYREEENGRGNFPPRFSGLQFPNYSSELNVNALELDDSALYLCASSALRQGGNTEAFFGQGTRLTVV.

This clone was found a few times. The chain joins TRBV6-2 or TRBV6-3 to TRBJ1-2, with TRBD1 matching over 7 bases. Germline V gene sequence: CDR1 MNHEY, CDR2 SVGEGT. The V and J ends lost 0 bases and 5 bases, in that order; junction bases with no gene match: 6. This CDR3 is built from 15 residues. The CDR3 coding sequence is TGTGCCAGCAGTTACTCAATCCCGACAGGGTATGGCTACACCTTC. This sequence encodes CASSYSIPTGYGYTF.

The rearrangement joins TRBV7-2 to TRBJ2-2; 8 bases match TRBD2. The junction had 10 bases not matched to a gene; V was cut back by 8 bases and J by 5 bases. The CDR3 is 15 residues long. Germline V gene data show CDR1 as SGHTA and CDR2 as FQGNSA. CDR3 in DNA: TGTGCCAGCGGAGGCCGGGGGGGAGGAACCGGGGAGCTGTTTTTT. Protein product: CASGGRGGGTGELFF.

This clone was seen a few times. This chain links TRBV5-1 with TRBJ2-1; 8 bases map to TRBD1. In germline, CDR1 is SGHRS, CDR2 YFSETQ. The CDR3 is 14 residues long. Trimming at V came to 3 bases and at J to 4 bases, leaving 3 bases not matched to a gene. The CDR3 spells CASSSWDRYNEQFF. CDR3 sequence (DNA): TGCGCCAGCAGCTCATGGGACAGGTACAATGAGCAGTTCTTC.

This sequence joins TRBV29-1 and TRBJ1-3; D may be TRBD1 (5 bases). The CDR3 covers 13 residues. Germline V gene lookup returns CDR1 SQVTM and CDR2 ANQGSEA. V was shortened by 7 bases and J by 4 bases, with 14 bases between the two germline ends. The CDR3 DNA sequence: TGCAGCGGGGGTTCGGGGGGAGGAAACACCATATATTTT. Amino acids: CSGGSGGGNTIYF.

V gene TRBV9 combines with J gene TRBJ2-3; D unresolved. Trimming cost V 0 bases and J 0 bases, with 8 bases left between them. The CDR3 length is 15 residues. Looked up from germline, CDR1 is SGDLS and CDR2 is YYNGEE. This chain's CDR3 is CASSVAAPSTDTQYF. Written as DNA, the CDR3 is TGTGCCAGCAGCGTAGCAGCTCCTAGCACAGATACGCAGTATTTT.

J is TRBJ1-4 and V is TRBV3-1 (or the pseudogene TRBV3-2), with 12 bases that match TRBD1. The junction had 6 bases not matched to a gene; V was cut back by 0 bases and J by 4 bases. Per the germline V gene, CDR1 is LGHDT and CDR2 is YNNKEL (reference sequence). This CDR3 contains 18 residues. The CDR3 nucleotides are TGTGCCAGCAGCCAAGAATGGGACAGGGGGCATGGTAATGAAAAACTGTTTTTT. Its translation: CASSQEWDRGHGNEKLFF.

CDR3 sequence: CASSRRRTSGVREEQYF. The CDR3 nucleotides are TGTGCCAGCAGCCGCCGCAGGACTAGCGGGGTCCGGGAAGAGCAGTACTTC. The chain has TRBV7-2 and TRBJ2-7; 12 positions match TRBD2. Germline V gene sequence: CDR1 SGHTA, CDR2 FQGNSA. This CDR3 has 17 amino acids. With V trimmed by 5 bases and J by 7 bases, 15 bases remained unmatched.